This entry lists 30 T cell receptor beta chains sequenced from one sample in a study of blood T cell repertoires in COVID-19. Assay: immunoSEQ multiplex PCR; the TCRdb copy retains only in-frame clones and omits some. This table has 150,000 to 200,000 clones, 88% appearing once. Sequenced material: peripheral blood. Every receptor here comes from a man between 60 and 75 years old with acute or convalescent COVID-19.

This CDR3 reads CSVAGLAGGYTYEQYF. DNA of the CDR3: TGCAGCGTGGCGGGACTAGCGGGAGGTTATACCTACGAGCAGTACTTC. The rearrangement joins TRBV29-1 to TRBJ2-7; 15 bases are shared with TRBD2. CDR1 is SQVTM and CDR2 is ANQGSEA in the germline V gene. The trim removed 6 bases at V and 2 bases at J, leaving 8 bases unmatched. There are 16 residues in the CDR3.

V is TRBV29-1 and J is TRBJ2-1; 7 nucleotides line up with TRBD2. CDR1 SQVTM and CDR2 ANQGSEA come from the germline V gene. V dropped 1 base and J dropped 2; count of bases not matched to a gene: 11. The CDR3 spans 17 residues. CDR3 DNA: TGCAGCGTTGAAGTGGGGTGGGCGGGAGCTCCCTACAATGAGCAGTTCTTC. This encodes CSVEVGWAGAPYNEQFF.

The V gene is TRBV5-1, the J gene TRBJ2-6; no reliable D call. The CDR3 contains 15 residues. Germline V CDR1 and CDR2: SGHRS, YFSETQ. V was cut by 0 bases and J by 1 base, with 5 bases left in between. The CDR3 reads CASSLVASGANVLTF. The CDR3 DNA follows: TGCGCCAGCAGCTTGGTGGCTTCTGGGGCCAACGTCCTGACTTTC. The full variable domain, with the rest looked up from reference TRBV5-1 and TRBJ2-6, is KAGVTQTPRYLIKTRGQQVTLSCSPISGHRSVSWYQQTPGQGLQFLFEYFSETQRNKGNFPGRFSGRQFSNSRSEMNVSTLELGDSALYLCASSLVASGANVLTFGAGSRLTVL.

V usage is TRBV10-3 and J usage is TRBJ2-1, with D maybe TRBD2 (5 bases). V lost 6 bases and J 7 bases, leaving 10 bases between the germline ends. CDR3 length: 12 residues. The V gene's germline CDR1 is ENHRY and CDR2 SYGVKD. In nucleotides, the CDR3 is TGTGCCATCAGGAGCCCGGGGAATGAGCAGTTCTTC. Its translation: CAIRSPGNEQFF.

The chain combines TRBV11-2 with TRBJ1-5; TRBD1 might be the D (6 bases). The CDR3 is made up of 16 amino acids. Trimming left V 2 bases short and J 4 bases short, with 15 bases between. Germline V lookup: CDR1 SGHAT, CDR2 FQNNGV. In DNA, the CDR3 is TGTGCCAGCAGCTTAATGATCGGCCAGGGGAATCAGCCCCAGCATTTT. It yields the protein CASSLMIGQGNQPQHF.

This chain's CDR3 is CASSPQTGQGRSPLHF. In nucleotides, the CDR3 is TGTGCCAGCTCTCCGCAGACTGGACAGGGGCGATCACCCCTCCACTTT. V is TRBV18 and J is TRBJ1-6; 9 bases map to TRBD1. The CDR3 runs 16 residues. With V trimmed by 6 bases and J by 10 bases, 13 bases remained unmatched. Germline CDR1 is KGHSH and CDR2 is LQKENI.

This chain connects TRBV9 to TRBJ1-6; 7 positions match TRBD1. This CDR3 has 15 amino acids. V shed 3 bases and J 3 bases; nucleotides not matched to a gene: 3. Germline V lookup: CDR1 SGDLS, CDR2 YYNGEE. CDR3: CASSEQGLYNSPLHF. DNA of the CDR3: TGTGCCAGCAGCGAACAGGGGCTCTATAATTCACCCCTCCACTTT.

The chain is built from TRBV19 and TRBJ1-5, with D uncertain. V was pared by 3 bases and J by 3 bases, with 12 bases between. The CDR3 contains 15 residues. Per germline, CDR1 LNHDA and CDR2 SQIVND (reference sequence). The CDR3 loop reads CASSIAGNTNQPQHF. CDR3 DNA sequence: TGTGCCAGTAGTATTGCGGGAAACACCAATCAGCCCCAGCATTTT.

This chain joins TRBV9 and TRBJ1-1, with D uncertain. The CDR3 length is 13 residues. Per the germline V gene, CDR1 is SGDLS and CDR2 is YYNGEE. Trimming shortened V by 6 bases and J by 1 base, and 10 bases separated the two germline ends. The CDR3 coding sequence is TGTGCCAGCAATCGGGAAGGGAACACTGAAGCTTTCTTT. This encodes CASNREGNTEAFF.

This clone appeared a single time. Germline is not matched at one junction end, which may reflect a read error. The V gene is TRBV30, the J gene TRBJ2-1; 14 nucleotides agree with TRBD2. Germline CDR1 GTSNPN, CDR2 SVGIG (reference sequence). The CDR3 covers 15 residues. CDR3 sequence: CAWSGLAGGRPRPIF. The CDR3 DNA sequence: TGTGCCTGGAGTGGACTAGCGGGGGGGCGGCCACGACCGATCTTC.

The chain links TRBV19 to TRBJ2-7; the match to TRBD1 covers 9 bases. The CDR3 is 13 amino acids. Germline CDR1 reads LNHDA; CDR2 reads SQIVND (reference sequence). Trimming removed 6 bases from V and 2 bases from J; junction bases left unmatched: 2. This CDR3 reads CASRGTGPYEQYV. The DNA of the CDR3 is TGTGCCAGTAGAGGGACAGGGCCCTACGAGCAGTACGTC.

The chain uses TRBV3-1 (or the pseudogene TRBV3-2) and TRBJ2-7, with D tentatively TRBD1 (7 bases). V was shortened by 3 bases and J by 2 bases, with 11 bases between the two germline ends. Germline V gives CDR1 LGHDT, CDR2 YNNKEL (reference sequence). CDR3 length: 14 amino acids. The CDR3 loop is CASSQAGGTYEQYF. CDR3 DNA sequence: TGTGCCAGCAGCCAGGCAGGGGGGACCTACGAGCAGTACTTC.

This clone showed up just a few times. The chain uses TRBV5-6 and TRBJ2-6, with 9 bases fitting TRBD1. CDR3 size: 18 residues. Trimming took 0 bases from V and 4 from J; bases not matched to a gene: 8. Per the germline V gene, CDR1 is SGHDT and CDR2 is YYEEEE. The CDR3 here is CASSLAGTGISGANVLTF. DNA for the CDR3: TGTGCCAGCAGCTTGGCAGGGACAGGGATCTCCGGGGCCAACGTCCTGACTTTC.

This clone occurred once. This chain links TRBV30 with TRBJ1-3, with 9 nucleotides matching TRBD1. This CDR3 region has 14 residues. The trim removed 8 bases at V and 4 bases at J, leaving 9 bases unmatched. Germline V CDR1 and CDR2: GTSNPN, SVGIG (reference sequence). CDR3 in DNA: TGTGCCATCTCCGGGACAGGGCAAGGAAACACCATATATTTT. Translation gives CAISGTGQGNTIYF.

The chain uses TRBV30 and TRBJ1-1; D perhaps matches TRBD1 (6 bases). Trimming took off 2 bases at V and 5 bases at J, with 21 bases between the two ends. The germline V gene has CDR1 GTSNPN and CDR2 SVGIG (reference sequence). The CDR3 runs 16 residues. The CDR3 is CAWSPGGRGIWTEAFF. The CDR3 region has the DNA TGTGCCTGGAGTCCTGGTGGCAGGGGAATTTGGACTGAAGCTTTCTTT.

This clone was seen once. The chain recombines TRBV24-1 with TRBJ2-1; 9 nucleotides line up with TRBD1. Germline V gene lookup returns CDR1 KGHDR and CDR2 SFDVKD. Unmatched junction bases numbered 12, after V lost 6 bases and J lost 7 bases. The CDR3 has 16 residues. The CDR3 DNA sequence: TGTGCCACCAGTCAAAGTACCGGGACAGGGCTTAATGAGCAGTTCTTC. It codes for CATSQSTGTGLNEQFF.

This clone was observed a single time. The chain recombines TRBV6-5 with TRBJ1-2, with D possibly TRBD1 on 5 matching bases. CDR3 length equals 15 residues. Trimming shortened V by 0 bases and J by 2 bases, and 10 bases separated the two germline ends. Germline CDR1 MNHEY, CDR2 SVGAGI. The CDR3 here is CASSYSISGNYGYTF. The CDR3 DNA reads as TGTGCCAGCAGTTACTCTATTTCAGGGAACTATGGCTACACCTTC.

A single count supports this clone. CDR3 protein: CASSPWGVTTEAFF. The CDR3 nucleotides are TGTGCCAGCAGCCCATGGGGGGTAACCACTGAAGCTTTCTTT. This rearrangement joins TRBV9 to TRBJ1-1, with D possibly TRBD1 on 5 matching bases. The CDR3 runs to 14 residues. V dropped 4 bases and J dropped 4 bases, with 14 bases sitting between them. Looked up from germline, CDR1 is SGDLS and CDR2 is YYNGEE.

The chain uses TRBV7-9 and TRBJ2-1; 13 nucleotides match TRBD2. Trimming removed 5 bases from V and 4 bases from J; junction bases left unmatched: 14. Germline V gene data show CDR1 as SEHNR and CDR2 as FQNEAQ (reference sequence). This CDR3 spans 19 amino acids. CDR3 coding DNA: TGTGCCAGCAGCACCTTATCCCCGGGACTAGCGGGAAAGTACAATGAGCAGTTCTTC. Its translation: CASSTLSPGLAGKYNEQFF.

DNA of the CDR3: TGTGCCAGCAGACGAGGGACAGGCTTCACAGATACGCAGTATTTT. As protein: CASRRGTGFTDTQYF. V usage is TRBV6-5 and J usage is TRBJ2-3, with 8 bases matching TRBD1. This CDR3 comprises 15 residues. The germline V gene has CDR1 MNHEY and CDR2 SVGAGI. V lost 6 bases, J lost 2 bases, and 7 bases stayed unmatched.

The chain uses TRBV5-1 and TRBJ1-5, with TRBD1 identical over 9 bases. The V and J ends lost 5 bases and 4 bases, in that order; junction bases with no gene match: 4. Germline V CDR1 and CDR2: SGHRS, YFSETQ. This CDR3 comprises 14 residues. CDR3: CASRAGTGNQPQHF. For the CDR3, the DNA is TGCGCCAGCAGAGCCGGGACAGGGAATCAGCCCCAGCATTTT.

The chain recombines TRBV2 with TRBJ2-3; 9 bases line up with TRBD2. J gave up 0 bases and V 3 bases, and 10 bases lay outside the gene matches. The CDR3 is 18 amino acids. Germline V lookup: CDR1 SNHLY, CDR2 FYNNEI. The CDR3 sequence is CASSDGSGRRGSTDTQYF. The DNA for the CDR3 is TGTGCCAGCAGTGACGGGAGCGGGAGGAGGGGAAGCACAGATACGCAGTATTTT.

This clone appeared a single time. V and J are TRBV6-5 and TRBJ2-2, with TRBD1 matching 8 bases. CDR3 length equals 15 residues. J lost 4 bases, V lost 5 bases, and 6 bases had no gene match. Germline loops: CDR1 MNHEY, CDR2 SVGAGI. As DNA, the CDR3 is TGTGCCAGCAGTCCGGGACAGGCGGGCACCGGGGAGCTGTTTTTT. Protein: CASSPGQAGTGELFF.

The CDR3 DNA follows: TGTGCCAGCAGCTTAACGAGGGGGTATGGCTACACCTTC. This translates into CASSLTRGYGYTF. The chain joins TRBV7-3 to TRBJ1-2; tentative D call: TRBD1 (6 bases). Trimming removed 0 bases at V and 5 bases at J, with 7 bases between. Germline CDR1 and CDR2: SGHTA and FQGTGA. There are 13 residues in the CDR3.

The chain joins TRBV10-3 to TRBJ2-1; 8 bases agree with TRBD1. The V gene's germline CDR1 is ENHRY and CDR2 SYGVKD. V lost 6 bases and J lost 2; bases outside the gene matches: 9. The CDR3 has 16 amino acids. In nucleotides, the CDR3 is TGTGCCATCAGGGCAGGAGACAGGGGTCCCTACAATGAGCAGTTCTTC. It translates to CAIRAGDRGPYNEQFF.

This chain joins TRBV24-1 and TRBJ1-5, with 9 bases matching TRBD1. The V segment lost 3 bases and the J segment 3 bases; nucleotides outside the gene matches: 11. This CDR3 contains 18 residues. CDR1 is KGHDR and CDR2 is SFDVKD in the germline V gene. In DNA, the CDR3 is TGTGCCACCAGTGATCCAGGGAGGACAGGGGCATCCAATCAGCCCCAGCATTTT. Translating gives CATSDPGRTGASNQPQHF.

This chain links TRBV19 with TRBJ1-6; D possibly corresponds to TRBD1 (6 bases). The germline V gene encodes CDR1 LNHDA and CDR2 SQIVND (reference sequence). CDR3 size: 16 residues. With 6 bases removed from V and 5 bases from J, the gap between germline ends came to 17 bases. The CDR3 protein is CASSVVGGYNNSPLHF. CDR3 sequence (DNA): TGTGCCAGTAGCGTCGTAGGGGGTTACAATAATTCACCCCTCCACTTT.

The rearrangement uses TRBV23-1 and TRBJ1-1, with D unresolved. TRBV23-1 is sorted into the ORF group, with uncertain function. CDR3 length equals 11 residues. Trimming removed 6 bases from V and 2 bases from J, with 4 bases in between. CDR3 sequence (DNA): TGCGCCAGCAGACTAAACACTGAAGCTTTCTTT. It is translated as CASRLNTEAFF.

The rearrangement links TRBV7-9 to TRBJ1-5; D not resolved. With 1 base removed from V and 4 bases from J, the gap between germline ends came to 11 bases. Looked up from germline, CDR1 is SEHNR and CDR2 is FQNEAQ (reference sequence). The CDR3 loop spans 15 amino acids. DNA of the CDR3: TGTGCCAGCAGCTTAGGGGCAGGCGCTAATCAGCCCCAGCATTTT. It specifies CASSLGAGANQPQHF.

V is TRBV19 and J is TRBJ1-5, with 8 positions matching TRBD1. Germline CDR1 and CDR2: LNHDA and SQIVND (reference sequence). CDR3 length equals 20 residues. V shed 5 bases and J 0 bases; nucleotides not matched to a gene: 18. The CDR3 loop reads CASSLLLRGLNPLSNQPQHF. CDR3 bases: TGTGCCAGTAGTCTACTTCTCAGGGGGCTTAATCCCCTTAGCAATCAGCCCCAGCATTTT.